This paragraph covers one TCR beta chain sequence. Losses at the gene ends were 1 base for V and 3 bases for J; bases not matched to a gene: 4. The CDR3 extends over 15 amino acids. Germline assignment: CDR1 MNHEY and CDR2 SMNVEV (reference sequence). The sample comes from a study of blood T cell repertoires in COVID-19. TCRdb's table, derived via immunoSEQ multiplex PCR, lists solely in-frame clones and lacks some. The sample records some 97,000 clones, 70% to 90% being singletons. The rearrangement uses TRBV27 and TRBJ2-7, with TRBD1 identical over 9 bases. This sequence was found in a human donor in a cohort sampled during active COVID-19. Sequenced material: peripheral blood. CDR3 bases: TGTGCCAGCAGTTTATGGGGACAGGGTGGCTACGAGCAGTACTTC. This gives the protein CASSLWGQGGYEQYF.